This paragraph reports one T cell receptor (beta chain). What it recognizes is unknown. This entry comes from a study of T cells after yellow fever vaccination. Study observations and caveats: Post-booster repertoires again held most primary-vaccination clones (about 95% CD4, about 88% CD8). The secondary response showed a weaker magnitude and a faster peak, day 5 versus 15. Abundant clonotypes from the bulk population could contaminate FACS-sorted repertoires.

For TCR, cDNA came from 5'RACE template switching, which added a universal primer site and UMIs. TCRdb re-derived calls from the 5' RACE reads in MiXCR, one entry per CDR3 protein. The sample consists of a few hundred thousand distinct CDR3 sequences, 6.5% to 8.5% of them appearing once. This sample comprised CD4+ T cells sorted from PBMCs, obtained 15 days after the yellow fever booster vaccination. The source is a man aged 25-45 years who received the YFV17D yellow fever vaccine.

CDR3: CSATRGDRGPDTQYF. Here the CDR3 DNA reads TGCAGTGCCACTAGAGGGGACAGGGGGCCAGATACGCAGTATTTT. V usage is TRBV20-1 and J usage is TRBJ2-3; TRBD1 agrees at 12 bases. The germline V gene has CDR1 DFQATT and CDR2 SNEGSKA (reference sequence). This CDR3 has 15 amino acids. The V gene end was trimmed by 6 bases and the J gene end by 4 bases; junction bases not matched to a gene: 8.